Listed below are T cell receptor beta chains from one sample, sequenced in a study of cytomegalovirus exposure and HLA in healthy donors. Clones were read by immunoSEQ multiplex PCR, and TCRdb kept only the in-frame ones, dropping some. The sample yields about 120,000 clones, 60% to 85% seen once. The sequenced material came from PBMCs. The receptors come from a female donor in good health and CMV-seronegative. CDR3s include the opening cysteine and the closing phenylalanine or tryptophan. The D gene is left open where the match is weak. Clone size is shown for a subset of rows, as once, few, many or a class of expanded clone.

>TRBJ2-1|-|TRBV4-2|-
CASSQEKGHNSYNEQFF
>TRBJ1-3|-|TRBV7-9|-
CASSLEGGARGNTIYF
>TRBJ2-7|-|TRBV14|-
CASSLPERTNEQYF
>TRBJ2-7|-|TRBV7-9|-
CASSSTTPSYEQYF
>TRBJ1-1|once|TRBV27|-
CASSFDSTRGEAFF
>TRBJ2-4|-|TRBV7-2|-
CASSFGASPNIQYF
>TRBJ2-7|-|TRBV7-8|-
CASGAGLPSYEQYF
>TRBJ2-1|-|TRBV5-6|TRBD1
CASKPRPTGVNLNEQFF
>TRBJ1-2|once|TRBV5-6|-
CASSLVGDYGYTF
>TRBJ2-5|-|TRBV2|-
CASLGVSQETQYF
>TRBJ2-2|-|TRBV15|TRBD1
CATSYRTGPVFF
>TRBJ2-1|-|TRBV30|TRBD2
CAWSVAGGPSEQFF
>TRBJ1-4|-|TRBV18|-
CASSPTIPPTNEKLFF
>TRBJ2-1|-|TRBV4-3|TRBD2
CASSQDRSGGIYNEQFF
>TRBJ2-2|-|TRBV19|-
CASSEAWGELFF
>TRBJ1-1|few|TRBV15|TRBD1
CATSPTGATEAFF
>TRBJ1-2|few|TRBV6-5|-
CASSPPGEARSYTF
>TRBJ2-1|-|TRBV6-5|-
CASSKPGLKGNEQFF
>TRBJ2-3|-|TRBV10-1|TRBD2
CASRASGTDTQYF
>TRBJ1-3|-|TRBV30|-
CAWSVVSGKNTIYF
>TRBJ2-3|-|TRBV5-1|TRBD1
CASRWTGGTDTQYF
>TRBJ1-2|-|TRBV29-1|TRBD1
CSVARQGAMAGYTF
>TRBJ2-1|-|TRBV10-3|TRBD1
CAITGDRVGNEQFF
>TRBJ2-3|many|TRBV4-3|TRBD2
CASSQDLAGGADTQYF
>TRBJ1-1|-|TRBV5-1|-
CASSLGFTGMNTEAFF
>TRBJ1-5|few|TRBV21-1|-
CASSKVAQSNQPQHF
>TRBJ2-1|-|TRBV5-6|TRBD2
CASSLSSGDEQFF
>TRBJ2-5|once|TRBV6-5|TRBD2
CASSGGLAGEGTQYF
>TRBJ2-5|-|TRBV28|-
CASSLGRAEQYF
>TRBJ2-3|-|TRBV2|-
CASIRDTTDTQYF
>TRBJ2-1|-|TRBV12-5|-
CASGLVQRGGEQFF
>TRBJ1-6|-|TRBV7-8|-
CASTPGLIGLDNSPLHF
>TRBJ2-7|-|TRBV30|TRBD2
CAYDLAGGIYEQYF
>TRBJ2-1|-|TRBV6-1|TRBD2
CASSLSGGVNEQFF
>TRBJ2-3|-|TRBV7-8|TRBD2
CASSLAPGTSGGTASTDTQYF
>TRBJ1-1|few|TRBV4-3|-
CASSQPGLSEAFF
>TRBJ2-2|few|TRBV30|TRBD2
CAWSSGGAGFIGELFF
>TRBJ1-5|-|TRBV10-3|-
CAISEGGGYQPQHF
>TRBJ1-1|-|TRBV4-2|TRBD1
CASSQGNRGRGTEAFF
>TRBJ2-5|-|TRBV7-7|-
CASSLGQGETQYF
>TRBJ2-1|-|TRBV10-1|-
CASSEPTQGNEQFF
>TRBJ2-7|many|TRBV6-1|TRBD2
CASSEGTSGGYEQYF
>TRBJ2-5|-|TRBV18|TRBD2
CASSPGLAEKETQYF
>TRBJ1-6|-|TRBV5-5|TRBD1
CASSAGTGDSPLHF
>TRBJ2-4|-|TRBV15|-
CATSRAISNVRAKNIQYF
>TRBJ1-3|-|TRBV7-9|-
CASSLAESGNTIYF
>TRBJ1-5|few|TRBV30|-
CAWSGTVNQPQHF
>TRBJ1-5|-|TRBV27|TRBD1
CASSLSRDRGLPQHF
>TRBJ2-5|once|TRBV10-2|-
CASSDLLVQETQYF
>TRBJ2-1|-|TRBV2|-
CASRPGPGSGEQFF
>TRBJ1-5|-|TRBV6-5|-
CASSQQGGQPQHF
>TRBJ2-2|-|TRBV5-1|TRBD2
CASSPIGTTLTGELFF
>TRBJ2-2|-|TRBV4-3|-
CASSQVGGVNTGELFF
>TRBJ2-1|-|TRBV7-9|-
CSSSLDGPRQFF
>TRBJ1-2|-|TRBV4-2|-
CASSQDQQVSNYGYTF